A single sample gave rise to the 15 T cell receptor beta chains below, sequenced in a study of blood T cell repertoires in COVID-19. Profiling relied on immunoSEQ multiplex PCR, and the TCRdb table lists in-frame clones only, not all of them. Here the sample spans roughly 250,000 clones, roughly 80% being singletons. The sequenced material came from PBMCs or T cells enriched from blood (not recorded which). These receptor sequences come from a woman between 35 and 50 years old who had been exposed to COVID-19.

This chain joins TRBV30 and TRBJ2-3, with a weak D call TRBD2 (6 bases). The V gene lost 5 bases and the J gene lost 0 bases, with 9 bases spanning the gap. The germline gives CDR1 GTSNPN, CDR2 SVGIG (reference sequence). The CDR3 totals 13 residues. In DNA, the CDR3 is TGTGCCTGGGGGACTTACAGCACAGATACGCAGTATTTT. Its translation: CAWGTYSTDTQYF.

The gene calls are TRBV6-2 or TRBV6-3 and TRBJ2-7, with a tentative D call TRBD2 (6 bases). The CDR3 runs to 15 residues. Germline V gives CDR1 MNHEY, CDR2 SVGEGT. V shed 4 bases and J shed 2 bases, with 15 bases lying between them. The CDR3 DNA reads TGTGCCAGCAGTTCGACCGGGACTGCGCCCTACGAGCAGTACTTC. Amino acids: CASSSTGTAPYEQYF.

This clone was seen only once. The rearrangement joins TRBV7-6 to TRBJ2-7; 10 nucleotides line up with TRBD1. The CDR3 covers 15 residues. After removal of 1 base from V and 3 bases from J, the junction contained 3 bases not matched to a gene. Germline values: CDR1 SGHVS, CDR2 FNYEAQ. The CDR3 bases are TGTGCCAGCAGCTTAGAGGACAGGGGGATCTACGAGCAGTACTTC. Its translation is CASSLEDRGIYEQYF.

Concerning this clone: A much larger clonotype is one base distant, so this may be a read error. The chain employs TRBV3-1 (or the pseudogene TRBV3-2) and TRBJ2-5; D ambiguous. The germline CDR1 and CDR2 sequences are LGHDT and YNNKEL (reference sequence). The CDR3 runs 11 residues. V was shortened by 3 bases and J by 4 bases, with 3 bases between the two germline ends. The CDR3 sequence: CASSHGETQYF. CDR3 nucleotides: TGTGCCAGCAGCCACGGAGAGACCCAGTACTTC.

This rearrangement joins TRBV4-2 to TRBJ2-5; 10 positions match TRBD1. V dropped 1 base and J dropped 6; count of bases not matched to a gene: 11. This CDR3 spans 17 amino acids. Germline values: CDR1 LGHNA, CDR2 YNFKEQ. CDR3 DNA: TGTGCCAGCAGCCAAGTAACGACAGGGGGCGAGGGAAAGACCCAGTACTTC. Encoded protein: CASSQVTTGGEGKTQYF.

The genes are TRBV6-1 and TRBJ1-3; the match to TRBD1 covers 8 bases. CDR1 and CDR2 (germline): MNHNS, SASEGT. The V gene end was trimmed by 2 bases and the J gene end by 6 bases; junction bases not matched to a gene: 9. The CDR3 runs to 16 residues. CDR3 sequence reads: CASSESTYRGKNTIYF. The CDR3 coding sequence is TGTGCCAGCAGTGAATCCACCTACAGGGGGAAAAACACCATATATTTT.

The genes are TRBV7-2 and TRBJ2-7, with 14 bases fitting TRBD2. The CDR3 is 14 residues long. CDR1 SGHTA and CDR2 FQGNSA come from the germline V gene. Trimming removed 4 bases from V and 10 bases from J; junction bases left unmatched: 6. This CDR3 reads CASSSGLAGGIQYF. CDR3 bases: TGTGCCAGCAGCTCCGGACTAGCGGGGGGTATACAGTACTTC.

This clone was counted a single time. The chain uses TRBV7-2 and TRBJ1-1; 9 positions match TRBD1. Trimming cost V 2 bases and J 0 bases; bases outside gene matches: 7. CDR1 and CDR2 from the germline V gene are SGHTA and FQGNSA. This CDR3 is built from 17 residues. The CDR3 here is CASSLWATGGLNTEAFF. Written as DNA, the CDR3 is TGTGCCAGCAGCTTATGGGCGACAGGGGGGCTGAACACTGAAGCTTTCTTT.

This rearrangement joins TRBV5-1 to TRBJ2-5, with 9 bases identical to TRBD1. After removal of 2 bases from V and 2 bases from J, the junction contained 4 bases not matched to a gene. In germline, CDR1 is SGHRS, CDR2 YFSETQ. CDR3 size: 15 residues. The CDR3: CASSFTGTGQETQYF. As DNA, the CDR3 is TGCGCCAGCAGCTTTACCGGGACAGGGCAAGAGACCCAGTACTTC. Drawing the rest from reference TRBV5-1 and TRBJ2-5, the complete variable domain is KAGVTQTPRYLIKTRGQQVTLSCSPISGHRSVSWYQQTPGQGLQFLFEYFSETQRNKGNFPGRFSGRQFSNSRSEMNVSTLELGDSALYLCASSFTGTGQETQYFGPGTRLLVL.

The genes are TRBV27 and TRBJ1-2, with 7 bases aligning to TRBD1. V dropped 5 bases and J dropped 8; count of bases not matched to a gene: 8. Germline V lookup: CDR1 MNHEY, CDR2 SMNVEV (reference sequence). CDR3 size: 13 residues. CDR3 in amino acids: CASSTGTVGGYTF. Here the CDR3 DNA reads TGTGCCAGCAGTACCGGGACAGTCGGCGGCTACACCTTC.

The V gene is TRBV7-9, the J gene TRBJ1-6; 9 positions agree with TRBD1. The germline V gene has CDR1 SEHNR and CDR2 FQNEAQ (reference sequence). The CDR3 has 18 amino acids. With 4 bases clipped from V and 12 bases from J, the junction kept 19 bases outside the gene matches. The CDR3, as DNA: TGTGCCAGCAGCTCCTTATACCCGGGACAGGGTTTGTCTCGACCCCTCCACTTT. Translation: CASSSLYPGQGLSRPLHF.

The V call is TRBV7-8, the J call TRBJ2-5; TRBD2 agrees at 7 bases. The CDR3 consists of 15 residues. The V segment lost 1 base and the J segment 2 bases; nucleotides outside the gene matches: 4. Germline V gene lookup returns CDR1 SGHVS and CDR2 FQNEAQ. The CDR3 DNA is TGTGCCAGCAGCTTAGTAGGGCGGGGGCAAGAGACCCAGTACTTC. This translates into CASSLVGRGQETQYF.

The sample holds a few counts of this clone. J is TRBJ2-6 and V is TRBV7-2; D is undetermined. V was clipped by 7 bases and J by 0 bases, with 10 bases between them. The CDR3 consists of 15 residues. Germline values: CDR1 SGHTA, CDR2 FQGNSA. The CDR3 coding sequence is TGTGCCAGCATCTCTAAATTCTCTGGGGCCAACGTCCTGACTTTC. It encodes CASISKFSGANVLTF.

The chain recombines TRBV6-5 with TRBJ2-3, with D possibly TRBD2 on 5 matching bases. Trimming left V 2 bases short and J 2 bases short, with 8 bases between. Germline loops: CDR1 MNHEY, CDR2 SVGAGI. This CDR3 is built from 14 residues. The CDR3 sequence is CASSYGGFTDTQYF. CDR3 nucleotides: TGTGCCAGCAGTTACGGCGGGTTCACAGATACGCAGTATTTT.

V and J are TRBV3-1 (or the pseudogene TRBV3-2) and TRBJ1-1; a weak D match, TRBD1 (5 bases). CDR3 length: 13 residues. Germline V lookup: CDR1 LGHDT, CDR2 YNNKEL (reference sequence). The V end was cut by 6 bases, the J end by 5 bases, with 13 bases between. The CDR3 is CASSLWRGTEAFF. In DNA, the CDR3 is TGTGCCAGCAGTCTCTGGAGGGGAACTGAAGCTTTCTTT.